Shown below are 28 T cell receptor beta chains from a single sample sequenced in a study of technical replicates of blood from several donors. The method was immunoSEQ multiplex PCR; TCRdb's version includes in-frame clones alone and lacks a portion of them. The sample has approximately 93,000 clones; 94% are singletons. Sequenced: T cells isolated from PBMCs. The receptors here all came from a human donor in good health.

This clone was counted a single time. The chain employs TRBV5-6 and TRBJ2-2; 10 bases map to TRBD1. CDR3 length: 16 residues. Germline V gene lookup returns CDR1 SGHDT and CDR2 YYEEEE. J lost 6 bases, V lost 4 bases, and 9 bases had no gene match. CDR3 region: CASSPGQGEVAGELFF. Written as DNA, the CDR3 is TGTGCCAGCAGCCCAGGACAGGGGGAAGTCGCCGGGGAGCTGTTTTTT.

The chain combines TRBV30 with TRBJ2-2, with no clear D. The CDR3 covers 12 residues. V was clipped by 4 bases and J by 2 bases, with 5 bases between them. CDR1 and CDR2 (germline): GTSNPN, SVGIG (reference sequence). CDR3 in amino acids: CAWTLNTGELFF. The CDR3 nucleotides read TGTGCCTGGACACTTAACACCGGGGAGCTGTTTTTT.

The V and J genes are TRBV25-1 and TRBJ2-5; D might be TRBD2 (7 bases). Trimming left V 7 bases short and J 5 bases short, with 17 bases between. The V gene's germline CDR1 is MGHDK and CDR2 SYGVNS. There are 14 residues in the CDR3. CDR3 DNA sequence: TGTGCCAGCACGAAGGGAGGGGGAGGGGAGACCCAGTACTTC. Translating it yields CASTKGGGGETQYF.

The chain combines TRBV7-2 with TRBJ1-2; 8 bases match TRBD1. The CDR3 has 15 residues. J was trimmed by 4 bases and V by 5 bases; bases with no gene match: 9. Germline CDR1 is SGHTA and CDR2 is FQGNSA. The CDR3 DNA is TGTGCCAGCAGCGAGGGGGCAGGGGGCGTCTATGGCTACACCTTC. This translates into CASSEGAGGVYGYTF.

The chain couples TRBV29-1 to TRBJ2-1; D not resolved. CDR3 length equals 14 residues. The germline CDR1 and CDR2 sequences are SQVTM and ANQGSEA. The V end was cut by 4 bases, the J end by 0 bases, with 10 bases between. The CDR3 nucleotides read TGCAGCGTTGGACAAGGCAGCTCCTACAATGAGCAGTTCTTC. Amino acids: CSVGQGSSYNEQFF.

The V and J genes are TRBV5-6 and TRBJ2-7; TRBD1 matches at 9 bases. The germline V gene encodes CDR1 SGHDT and CDR2 YYEEEE. This CDR3 comprises 15 residues. Trimming at V came to 4 bases and at J to 5 bases, leaving 10 bases not matched to a gene. CDR3 region: CASSPLAGQGHEQYF. The CDR3 nucleotides read TGTGCCAGCAGCCCCCTGGCGGGACAGGGCCACGAGCAGTACTTC.

This clone was detected only once. This chain uses TRBV7-9 with TRBJ1-5; 7 bases align to TRBD1. The CDR3 spans 15 residues. Germline V gives CDR1 SEHNR, CDR2 FQNEAQ (reference sequence). V lost 2 bases and J lost 0; bases outside the gene matches: 1. The CDR3 DNA follows: TGTGCCAGCAGCTTACAGGGGGATAGCAATCAGCCCCAGCATTTT. Its protein product is CASSLQGDSNQPQHF.

V gene TRBV10-3 combines with J gene TRBJ2-7, with 7 bases identical to TRBD1. The CDR3 contains 17 residues. The V segment lost 3 bases and the J segment 3 bases; nucleotides outside the gene matches: 14. Germline CDR1 is ENHRY and CDR2 is SYGVKD. The CDR3: CAISEWVDRDPFYEQYF. CDR3 sequence (DNA): TGTGCCATCAGTGAATGGGTTGACAGGGACCCGTTCTACGAGCAGTACTTC.

The chain links TRBV2 to TRBJ2-7; D perhaps matches TRBD2 (6 bases). The CDR3 sequence is 14 residues long. V was shortened by 6 bases and J by 1 base, with 13 bases between the two germline ends. The germline gives CDR1 SNHLY, CDR2 FYNNEI. The CDR3 nucleotides read TGTGCCAGCAGCCCTAGACTAGATTCCTACGAGCAGTACTTC. Its protein is CASSPRLDSYEQYF.

V usage is TRBV6-1 and J usage is TRBJ1-2, with D possibly matching TRBD1 (5 bases). V lost 1 base and J lost 4, with 16 bases in between. The CDR3 has 16 amino acids. Germline V gene lookup returns CDR1 MNHNS and CDR2 SASEGT. The CDR3 sequence: CASSEVSQVGAYGYTF. The CDR3 DNA reads as TGTGCCAGCAGTGAAGTCTCACAGGTTGGGGCCTATGGCTACACCTTC.

V usage is TRBV9 and J usage is TRBJ1-1, with 7 bases identical to TRBD1. The CDR3 has 15 amino acids. The germline V gene has CDR1 SGDLS and CDR2 YYNGEE. The J segment lost 3 bases and the V segment lost 1 base, leaving 6 bases of the junction unmatched. This CDR3 is CASSVIAGGHTEAFF. CDR3 nucleotides: TGTGCCAGCAGCGTAATAGCAGGGGGTCACACTGAAGCTTTCTTT.

This chain joins TRBV28 and TRBJ1-2; possible D gene TRBD1, 6 bases. Trimming shortened V by 5 bases and J by 8 bases, and 12 bases separated the two germline ends. The CDR3 is 12 amino acids. Germline-derived CDR1 and CDR2 are MDHEN and SYDVKM. Here the CDR3 DNA reads TGTGCCAGCAGTCCCCACAGGGTGGGCTACACCTTC. Translating gives CASSPHRVGYTF.

This clone has just one count. The rearrangement links TRBV6-5 to TRBJ2-7, with D tentatively TRBD1 (5 bases). The V end lost 0 bases, the J end lost 1 base, and 10 bases lay between the germline ends. From germline, CDR1 is MNHEY and CDR2 SVGAGI. The CDR3 sequence is 15 residues long. The CDR3 coding sequence is TGTGCCAGCAGTTACTCAGGGAAGGGGTCCTACGAGCAGTACTTC. Its protein product is CASSYSGKGSYEQYF.

The rearrangement joins TRBV28 to TRBJ2-5; D is possibly TRBD1 (5 bases). Germline loops: CDR1 MDHEN, CDR2 SYDVKM. CDR3 size: 14 residues. V lost 2 bases to trimming and J lost 2 bases, with 9 bases between them. CDR3 amino acids: CASSLQGAQETQYF. CDR3 nucleotide sequence: TGTGCCAGCAGTTTACAGGGTGCTCAAGAGACCCAGTACTTC.

This chain connects TRBV5-8 to TRBJ1-1, with 9 nucleotides matching TRBD1. The germline CDR1 and CDR2 sequences are SGHTS and YDEGEE. There are 16 residues in the CDR3. V dropped 7 bases and J dropped 0; count of bases not matched to a gene: 10. The CDR3 spells CASASGTGQMNTEAFF. CDR3 in DNA: TGTGCCAGCGCATCCGGGACAGGGCAAATGAACACTGAAGCTTTCTTT.

V gene TRBV19 combines with J gene TRBJ2-5, with 7 bases lining up with TRBD1. In germline, CDR1 is LNHDA, CDR2 SQIVND (reference sequence). The CDR3 sequence is 13 residues long. V lost 3 bases to trimming and J lost 2 bases; unmatched junction nucleotides: 0. The CDR3, as DNA: TGTGCCAGTAGTATGGGACAGCAAGAGACCCAGTACTTC. Its translation: CASSMGQQETQYF.

V usage is TRBV5-1 and J usage is TRBJ2-6, with 8 positions matching TRBD1. With 0 bases clipped from V and 0 bases from J, the junction kept 2 bases outside the gene matches. This CDR3 is 17 amino acids long. The germline V gene has CDR1 SGHRS and CDR2 YFSETQ. The CDR3 region has the DNA TGCGCCAGCAGCTTGGAGGACAGGGCCTCTGGGGCCAACGTCCTGACTTTC. This sequence encodes CASSLEDRASGANVLTF.

The J gene is TRBJ2-1, the V gene TRBV4-1; 7 nucleotides agree with TRBD1. Germline V gene lookup returns CDR1 MGHRA and CDR2 YSYEKL. V shed 5 bases, J shed 8 bases, and the junction held 12 bases outside the gene matches. The length of the CDR3 is 15 residues. DNA of the CDR3: TGCGCCAGCAGCGATCTACCTAGGGGGCATGATGAGCAGTTCTTC. Amino acids: CASSDLPRGHDEQFF.

This chain uses TRBV5-4 with TRBJ1-2; 7 nucleotides align to TRBD1. After removal of 0 bases from V and 4 bases from J, the junction contained 9 bases not matched to a gene. The germline CDR1 and CDR2 sequences are SGHNT and YYREEE (reference sequence). CDR3 length: 16 residues. The CDR3, as DNA: TGTGCCAGCAGCTTGGGTGGATGGAGACAGGGCTATGGCTACACCTTC. Encoded protein: CASSLGGWRQGYGYTF. The full variable domain, with the rest looked up from reference TRBV5-4 and TRBJ1-2, is ETGVTQSPTHLIKTRGQQVTLRCSSQSGHNTVSWYQQALGQGPQFIFQYYREEENGRGNFPPRFSGLQFPNYSSELNVNALELDDSALYLCASSLGGWRQGYGYTFGSGTRLTVV.

The chain links TRBV4-1 to TRBJ2-1, with D possibly being TRBD2 (6 bases). The CDR3 covers 14 residues. The germline V gene has CDR1 MGHRA and CDR2 YSYEKL. Trimming pared 2 bases from V and 10 bases from J, leaving 15 bases between. The CDR3 region has the DNA TGCGCCAGCAGCCAATGGTTTATCCGGGAGGAGCAGTTCTTC. It translates to CASSQWFIREEQFF.

This chain uses TRBV29-1 with TRBJ2-3, with 7 bases that match TRBD2. CDR1 and CDR2 (germline): SQVTM, ANQGSEA. The trim removed 5 bases at V and 6 bases at J, leaving 14 bases unmatched. The CDR3 extends over 15 amino acids. CDR3 in amino acids: CSVPFQRGNPDTQYF. In DNA, the CDR3 is TGCAGCGTTCCTTTCCAGCGGGGAAACCCCGATACGCAGTATTTT.

This chain uses TRBV7-8 with TRBJ2-1; D may be TRBD1 (5 bases). CDR1 and CDR2 (germline): SGHVS, FQNEAQ. This CDR3 is 16 amino acids long. V gave up 0 bases and J gave up 8 bases, with 17 bases separating them. DNA for the CDR3: TGTGCCAGCAGCTTAGCGGCGTGGTCAGGGATCGATGAGCAGTTCTTC. Amino acids: CASSLAAWSGIDEQFF.

The gene calls are TRBV13 and TRBJ2-3; 8 nucleotides line up with TRBD2. Germline V gene sequence: CDR1 PRHDT, CDR2 FYEKMQ (reference sequence). This CDR3 spans 17 amino acids. The trim removed 3 bases at V and 6 bases at J, leaving 14 bases unmatched. The CDR3 protein is CASSFWGLGAFRDTQYF. The CDR3 nucleotides are TGTGCCAGCAGCTTCTGGGGACTAGGGGCCTTTAGGGATACGCAGTATTTT.

The chain carries TRBV5-1 and TRBJ1-1; D is unclear. The V end was cut by 0 bases, the J end by 6 bases, with 12 bases between. This CDR3 comprises 14 residues. Germline V gives CDR1 SGHRS, CDR2 YFSETQ. The CDR3 DNA sequence: TGCGCCAGCAGCTTGGCCGATGGCCTCGCTGAAGCTTTCTTT. Residues: CASSLADGLAEAFF.

This chain links TRBV6-1 with TRBJ1-2; D is possibly TRBD1 (6 bases). The CDR3 covers 17 residues. Germline values: CDR1 MNHNS, CDR2 SASEGT. Trimming took off 2 bases at V and 7 bases at J, with 23 bases between the two ends. The CDR3 here is CASSERTGLRGARGYTF. The CDR3 DNA sequence: TGTGCCAGCAGTGAAAGAACGGGTTTACGGGGGGCGCGTGGCTACACCTTC.

The chain recombines TRBV19 with TRBJ2-3, with 7 bases matching TRBD1. CDR1 is LNHDA and CDR2 is SQIVND in the germline V gene (reference sequence). CDR3 length: 13 residues. V was pared by 7 bases and J by 6 bases, with 7 bases of the junction left unmatched. DNA of the CDR3: TGTGCCAGTACCAGACAGGGTGGCGATACGCAGTATTTT. Protein sequence: CASTRQGGDTQYF.

This chain joins TRBV7-9 and TRBJ1-4; D perhaps matches TRBD1 (6 bases). The CDR3 spans 14 residues. Germline lookup yields CDR1 SEHNR and CDR2 FQNEAQ (reference sequence). V lost 8 bases, J lost 0 bases, and 10 bases lay in between. CDR3 nucleotide sequence: TGTGCCAGCGCGAGGACAGCAACTAATGAAAAACTGTTTTTT. As protein: CASARTATNEKLFF.

The chain couples TRBV29-1 to TRBJ2-5; 8 nucleotides agree with TRBD2. With 6 bases clipped from V and 5 bases from J, the junction kept 11 bases outside the gene matches. The V gene's germline CDR1 is SQVTM and CDR2 ANQGSEA. This CDR3 spans 14 amino acids. In nucleotides, the CDR3 is TGCAGCGTCGGCGTCGGGGGGGGTAGGGAGACCCAGTACTTC. It yields the protein CSVGVGGGRETQYF. Complete variable domain (other parts from reference TRBV29-1 and TRBJ2-5): SAVISQKPSRDICQRGTSLTIQCQVDSQVTMMFWYRQQPGQSLTLIATANQGSEATYESGFVIDKFPISRPNLTFSTLTVSNMSPEDSSIYLCSVGVGGGRETQYFGPGTRLLVL.